This T cell receptor beta chain is drawn from a study of blood T cell repertoires in COVID-19. Study in general: Acute and convalescent COVID-19 samples came from the United States, Italy and Spain. Sources were T cells, B-cell-depleted T cells, or PBMCs; the material itself was cDNA or gDNA.

Enrolled during active infection, Seattle patients were then followed longitudinally. Per the authors' pipeline: How many nucleated cells were present was estimated from reference gene primer amplification. Clones were sequenced by immunoSEQ multiplex PCR, and TCRdb holds only the in-frame ones, with some missing. The DNA gave D and trimming, while V, J and clone size come from that table. The sample includes 120,000 or so clones, 90% of them seen just once. This TCR was recovered from a man between 60 and 75 years old with COVID-19, enrolled during active disease. Input material: peripheral blood.

In DNA form, the CDR3 reads TGTGCCAGCAGCTTAGAAGGGACACGAGGCCCCTATGGCTACACCTTC. Translated: CASSLEGTRGPYGYTF. The chain has TRBV7-2 and TRBJ1-2, with a possible D match to TRBD1 (6 bases). The germline V gene encodes CDR1 SGHTA and CDR2 FQGNSA. This CDR3 contains 16 residues. V shed 1 base and J shed 4 bases, with 16 bases lying between them.